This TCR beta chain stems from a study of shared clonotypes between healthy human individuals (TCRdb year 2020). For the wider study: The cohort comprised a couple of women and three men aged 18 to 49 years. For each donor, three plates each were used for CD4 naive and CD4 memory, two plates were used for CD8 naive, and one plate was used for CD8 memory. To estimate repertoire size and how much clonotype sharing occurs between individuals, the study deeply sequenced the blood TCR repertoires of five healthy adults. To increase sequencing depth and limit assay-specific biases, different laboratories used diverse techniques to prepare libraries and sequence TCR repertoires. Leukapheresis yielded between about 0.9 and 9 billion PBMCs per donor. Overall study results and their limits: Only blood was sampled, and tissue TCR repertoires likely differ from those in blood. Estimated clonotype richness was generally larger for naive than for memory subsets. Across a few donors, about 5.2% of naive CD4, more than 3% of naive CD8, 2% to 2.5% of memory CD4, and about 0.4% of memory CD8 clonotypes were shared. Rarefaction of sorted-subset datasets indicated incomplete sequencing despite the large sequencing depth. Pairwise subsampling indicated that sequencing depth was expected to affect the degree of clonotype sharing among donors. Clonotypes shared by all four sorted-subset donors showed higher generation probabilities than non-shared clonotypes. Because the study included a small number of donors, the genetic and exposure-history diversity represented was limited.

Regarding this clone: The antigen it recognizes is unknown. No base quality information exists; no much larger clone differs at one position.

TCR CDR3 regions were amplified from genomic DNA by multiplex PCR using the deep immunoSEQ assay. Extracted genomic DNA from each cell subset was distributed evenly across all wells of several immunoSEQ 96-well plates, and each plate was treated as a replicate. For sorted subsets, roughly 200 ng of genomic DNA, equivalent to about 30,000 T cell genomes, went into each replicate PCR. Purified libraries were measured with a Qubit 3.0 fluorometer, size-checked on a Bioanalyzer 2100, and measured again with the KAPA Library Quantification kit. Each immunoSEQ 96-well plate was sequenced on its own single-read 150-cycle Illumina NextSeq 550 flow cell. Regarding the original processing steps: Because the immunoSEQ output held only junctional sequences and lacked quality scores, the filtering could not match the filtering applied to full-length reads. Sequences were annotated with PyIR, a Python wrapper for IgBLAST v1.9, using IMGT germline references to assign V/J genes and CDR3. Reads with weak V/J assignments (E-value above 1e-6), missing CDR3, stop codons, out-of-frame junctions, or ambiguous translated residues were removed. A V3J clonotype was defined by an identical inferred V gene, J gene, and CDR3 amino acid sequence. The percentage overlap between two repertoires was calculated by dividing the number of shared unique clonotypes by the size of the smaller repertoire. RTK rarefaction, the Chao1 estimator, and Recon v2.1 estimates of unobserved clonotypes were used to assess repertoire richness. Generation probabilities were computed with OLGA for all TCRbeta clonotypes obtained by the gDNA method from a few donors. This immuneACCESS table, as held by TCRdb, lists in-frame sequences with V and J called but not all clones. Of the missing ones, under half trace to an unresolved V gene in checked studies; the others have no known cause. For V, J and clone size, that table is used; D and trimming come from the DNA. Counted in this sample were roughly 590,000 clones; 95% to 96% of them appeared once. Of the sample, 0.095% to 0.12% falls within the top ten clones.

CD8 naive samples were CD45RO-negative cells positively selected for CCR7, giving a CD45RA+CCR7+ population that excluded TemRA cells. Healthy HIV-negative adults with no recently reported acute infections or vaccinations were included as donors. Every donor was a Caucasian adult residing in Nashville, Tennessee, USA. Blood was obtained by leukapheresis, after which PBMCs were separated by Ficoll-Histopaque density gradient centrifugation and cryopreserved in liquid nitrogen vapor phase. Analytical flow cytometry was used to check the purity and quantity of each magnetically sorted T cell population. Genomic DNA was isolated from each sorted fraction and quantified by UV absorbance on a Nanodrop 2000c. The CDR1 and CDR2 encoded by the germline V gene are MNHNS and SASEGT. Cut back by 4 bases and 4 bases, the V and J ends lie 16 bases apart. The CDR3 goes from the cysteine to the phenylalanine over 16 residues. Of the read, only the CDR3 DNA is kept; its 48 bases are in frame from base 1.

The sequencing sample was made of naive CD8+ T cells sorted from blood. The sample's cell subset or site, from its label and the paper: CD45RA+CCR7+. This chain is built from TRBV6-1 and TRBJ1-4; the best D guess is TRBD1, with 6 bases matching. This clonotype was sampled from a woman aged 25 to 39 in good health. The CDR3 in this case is CASSGSTGSVNEKLFF. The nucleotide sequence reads TGTGCCAGCAGTGGTTCGACAGGATCCGTTAATGAAAAACTGTTTTTT.